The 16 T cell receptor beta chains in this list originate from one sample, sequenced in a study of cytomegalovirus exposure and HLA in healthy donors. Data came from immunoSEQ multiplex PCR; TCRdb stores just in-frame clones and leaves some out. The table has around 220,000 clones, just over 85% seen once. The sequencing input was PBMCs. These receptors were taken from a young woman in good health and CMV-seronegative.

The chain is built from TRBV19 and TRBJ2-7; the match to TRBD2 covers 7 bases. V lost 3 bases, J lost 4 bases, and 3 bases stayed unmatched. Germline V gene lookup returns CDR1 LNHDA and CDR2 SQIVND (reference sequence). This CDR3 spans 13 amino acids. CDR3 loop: CASSIGGSYEQYF. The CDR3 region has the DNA TGTGCCAGTAGTATTGGCGGGAGTTACGAGCAGTACTTC. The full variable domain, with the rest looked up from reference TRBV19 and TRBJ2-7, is DGGITQSPKYLFRKEGQNVTLSCEQNLNHDAMYWYRQDPGQGLRLIYYSQIVNDFQKGDIAEGYSVSREKKESFPLTVTSAQKNPTAFYLCASSIGGSYEQYFGPGTRLTVT.

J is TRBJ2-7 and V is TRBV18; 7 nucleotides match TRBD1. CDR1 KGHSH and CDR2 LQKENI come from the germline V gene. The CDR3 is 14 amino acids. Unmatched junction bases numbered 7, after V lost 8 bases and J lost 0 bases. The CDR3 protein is CASRKGQNSYEQYF. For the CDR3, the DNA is TGTGCCAGCCGAAAGGGACAGAACTCCTACGAGCAGTACTTC. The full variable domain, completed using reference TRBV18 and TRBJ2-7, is NAGVMQNPRHLVRRRGQEARLRCSPMKGHSHVYWYRQLPEEGLKFMVYLQKENIIDESGMPKERFSAEFPKEGPSILRIQQVVRGDSAAYFCASRKGQNSYEQYFGPGTRLTVT.

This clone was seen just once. The CDR3 region is CASSLSVFTEAFF. The CDR3 coding sequence is TGCGCCAGCAGCTTGTCCGTGTTTACTGAAGCTTTCTTT. The chain uses TRBV5-1 and TRBJ1-1, with D unclear. The germline V gene has CDR1 SGHRS and CDR2 YFSETQ. This CDR3 has 13 amino acids. Trimming pared 1 base from V and 5 bases from J, leaving 9 bases between.

The chain's CDR3 is CASSFIWLAGDREYETQYF. CDR3 in DNA: TGTGCCAGCAGTTTTATTTGGCTAGCGGGAGATCGAGAGTACGAGACCCAGTACTTC. This chain joins TRBV27 and TRBJ2-5; 10 nucleotides agree with TRBD2. The CDR3 is 19 amino acids. Germline values: CDR1 MNHEY, CDR2 SMNVEV (reference sequence). The junction had 18 bases not matched to a gene; V was cut back by 3 bases and J by 5 bases.

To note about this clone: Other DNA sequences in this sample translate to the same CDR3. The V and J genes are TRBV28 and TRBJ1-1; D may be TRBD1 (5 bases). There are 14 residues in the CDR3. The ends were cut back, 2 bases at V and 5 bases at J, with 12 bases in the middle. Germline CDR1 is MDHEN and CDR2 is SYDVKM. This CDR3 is CASSLVRGGTEAFF. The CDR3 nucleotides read TGTGCCAGCAGTTTAGTCCGGGGGGGGACTGAAGCTTTCTTT.

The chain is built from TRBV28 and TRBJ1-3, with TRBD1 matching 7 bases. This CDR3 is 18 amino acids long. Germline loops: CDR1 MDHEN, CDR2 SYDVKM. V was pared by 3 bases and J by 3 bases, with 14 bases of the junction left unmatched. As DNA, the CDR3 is TGTGCCAGCAGTTTTAAGTTGCCCGATGGGACAGATGGAAACACCATATATTTT. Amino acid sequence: CASSFKLPDGTDGNTIYF.

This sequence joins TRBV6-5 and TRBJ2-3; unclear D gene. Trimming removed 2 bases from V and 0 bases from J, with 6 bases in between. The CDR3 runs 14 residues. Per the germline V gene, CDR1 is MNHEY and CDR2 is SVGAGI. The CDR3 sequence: CASSYVRSTDTQYF. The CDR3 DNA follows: TGTGCCAGCAGTTACGTCAGGAGCACAGATACGCAGTATTTT.

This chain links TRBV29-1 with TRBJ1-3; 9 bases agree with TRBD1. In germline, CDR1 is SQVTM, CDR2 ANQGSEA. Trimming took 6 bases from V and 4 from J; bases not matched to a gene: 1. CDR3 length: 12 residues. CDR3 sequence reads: CSVGTGGNTIYF. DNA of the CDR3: TGCAGCGTGGGGACAGGGGGAAACACCATATATTTT.

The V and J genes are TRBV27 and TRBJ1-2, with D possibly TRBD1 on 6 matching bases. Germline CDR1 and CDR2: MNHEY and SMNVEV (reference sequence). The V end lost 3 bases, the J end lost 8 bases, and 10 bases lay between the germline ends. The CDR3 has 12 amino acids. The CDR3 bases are TGTGCCAGCAGTTTCACAGGGAGCGGCTACACCTTC. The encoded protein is CASSFTGSGYTF.

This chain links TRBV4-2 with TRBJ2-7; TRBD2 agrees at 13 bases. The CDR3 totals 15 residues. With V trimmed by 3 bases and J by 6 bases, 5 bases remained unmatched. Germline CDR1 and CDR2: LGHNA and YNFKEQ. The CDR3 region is CASSQGTSGIGEQYF. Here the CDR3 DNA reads TGTGCCAGCAGCCAGGGGACTAGCGGGATAGGCGAGCAGTACTTC.

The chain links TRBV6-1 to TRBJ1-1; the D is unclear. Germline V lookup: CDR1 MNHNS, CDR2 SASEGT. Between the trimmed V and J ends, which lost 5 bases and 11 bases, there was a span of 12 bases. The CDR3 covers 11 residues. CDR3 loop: CASSYWAGAFF. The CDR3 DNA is TGTGCCAGCAGTTATTGGGCGGGGGCTTTCTTT.

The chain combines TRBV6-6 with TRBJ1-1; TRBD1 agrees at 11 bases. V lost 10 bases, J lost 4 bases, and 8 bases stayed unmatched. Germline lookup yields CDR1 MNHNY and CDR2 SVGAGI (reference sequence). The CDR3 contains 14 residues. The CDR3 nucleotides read TGTGCCACCGGACAGGGGGCGCGGGGCACTGAAGCTTTCTTT. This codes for CATGQGARGTEAFF.

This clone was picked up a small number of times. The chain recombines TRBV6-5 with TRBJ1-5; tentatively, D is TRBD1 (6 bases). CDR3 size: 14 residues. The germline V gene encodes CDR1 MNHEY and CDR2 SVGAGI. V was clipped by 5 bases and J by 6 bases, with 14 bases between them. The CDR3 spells CASSPDRRRQPQHF. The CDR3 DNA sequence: TGTGCCAGCAGTCCTGACAGGCGGCGTCAGCCCCAGCATTTT.

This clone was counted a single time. The CDR3 here is CASSSGLAGGNTGELFF. In DNA, the CDR3 is TGTGCCAGCAGCTCCGGACTAGCGGGAGGGAATACCGGGGAGCTGTTTTTT. The chain carries TRBV5-4 and TRBJ2-2; 15 bases agree with TRBD2. The CDR3 is 17 amino acids. Germline CDR1 is SGHNT and CDR2 is YYREEE (reference sequence). J lost 5 bases, V lost 3 bases, and 5 bases had no gene match.

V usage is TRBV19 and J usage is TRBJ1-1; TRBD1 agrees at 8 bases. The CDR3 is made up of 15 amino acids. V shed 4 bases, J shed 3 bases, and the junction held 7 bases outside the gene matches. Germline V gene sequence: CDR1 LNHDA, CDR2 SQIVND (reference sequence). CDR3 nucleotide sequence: TGTGCCAGTAGTAAACCCACGACAGGGGACACTGAAGCTTTCTTT. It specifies CASSKPTTGDTEAFF. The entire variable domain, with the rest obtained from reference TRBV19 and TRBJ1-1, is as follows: DGGITQSPKYLFRKEGQNVTLSCEQNLNHDAMYWYRQDPGQGLRLIYYSQIVNDFQKGDIAEGYSVSREKKESFPLTVTSAQKNPTAFYLCASSKPTTGDTEAFFGQGTRLTVV.

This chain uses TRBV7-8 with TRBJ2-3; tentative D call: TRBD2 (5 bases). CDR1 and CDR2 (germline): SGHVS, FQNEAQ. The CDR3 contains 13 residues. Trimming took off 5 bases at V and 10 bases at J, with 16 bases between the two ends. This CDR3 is CASSPRVAGAQYF. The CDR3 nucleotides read TGTGCCAGCAGCCCCCGGGTGGCGGGCGCGCAGTATTTT.